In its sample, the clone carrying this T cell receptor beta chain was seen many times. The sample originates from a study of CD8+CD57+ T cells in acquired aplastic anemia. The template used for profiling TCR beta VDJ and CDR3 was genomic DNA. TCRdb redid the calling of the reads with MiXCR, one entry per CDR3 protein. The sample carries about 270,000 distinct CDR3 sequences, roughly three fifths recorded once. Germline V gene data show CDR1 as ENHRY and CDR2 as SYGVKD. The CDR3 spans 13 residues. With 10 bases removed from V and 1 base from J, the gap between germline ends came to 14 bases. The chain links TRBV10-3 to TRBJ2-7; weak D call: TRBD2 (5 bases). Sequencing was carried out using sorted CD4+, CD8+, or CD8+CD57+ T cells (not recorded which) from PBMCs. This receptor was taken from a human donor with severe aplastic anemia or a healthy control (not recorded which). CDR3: CATSRDISYEQYF. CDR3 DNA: TGTGCCACCTCCCGGGATATATCCTACGAGCAGTACTTC.